This T cell receptor (beta chain) is drawn from a study of response to subunit inactivated influenza vaccine. Points from the study as a whole: Authors proposed each seasonal influenza vaccination draws in few new T cells.

The sample holds a few counts of this clonotype. The antigen is undetermined. V lost 2 bases to trimming and J lost 5 bases; unmatched junction nucleotides: 6. Looked up from germline, CDR1 is MNHEY and CDR2 is SVGEGT. The CDR3 contains 15 residues. TCRdb redid the calling of the RT-PCR reads with MiXCR, one entry per CDR3 protein. The sample holds a few hundred thousand distinct CDR3 sequences, less than 15% seen once. The chain carries TRBV6-2 or TRBV6-3 and TRBJ2-1, with 7 positions matching TRBD2. The source is a man over 45 who received an inactivated influenza vaccine. The sample consisted of PBMCs from blood, taken 12 days after vaccination. The chain's CDR3 is CASSYGGGPHNEQFF. CDR3 nucleotides: TGTGCCAGCAGTTACGGGGGAGGGCCCCACAATGAGCAGTTCTTC.